The TCR beta chain under discussion was sequenced for a study of cytotoxic CD8 clonotypes in ibrutinib-treated CLL. Study information: Following treatment for a median around 13 months, range 6 to 36, response samples were then taken. General observations from the study: Treatment saw public clonotypes, which were uncommon, either contract or stay stable. Clonality rose at ibrutinib response, held steady in sustained remission, and fell toward baseline at progression. The study sampled sustained-remission and progressing patients at different times.

The V and J ends lost 1 base and 8 bases respectively, with 14 bases between them. In germline, CDR1 is MNHNS, CDR2 SASEGT. The CDR3 length is 14 residues. A word on this clone: Its antigen is undetermined.

Sequencing used immunoSEQ multiplex PCR; TCRdb keeps in-frame clones, though not all of them. The table has about 270,000 clones, 60% to 80% seen once; the top ten hold roughly 5.7%. This TCR was sampled from a human donor with chronic lymphocytic leukemia. Source: PBMCs, taken at disease progression, from a patient treated with ibrutinib. The chain carries TRBV6-1 and TRBJ1-1; D may be TRBD1 (5 bases). DNA of the CDR3: TGTGCCAGCAGTGAAGGGTGGAGAGGGGCAGAAGCTTTCTTT. Its protein is CASSEGWRGAEAFF.